This is a list of T cell receptor beta chains from one sample in a study of CD8+ T cells in alopecia areata. Sequencing was performed with immunoSEQ multiplex PCR; in TCRdb, only in-frame clones are kept and a portion is missing. The sample holds 13,000 or so clones, around three fifths seen once. The sample was skin. The receptors derive from a human donor with alopecia areata. Each CDR3 is given with its conserved first and last residue. The D gene is left open where the match is weak. Clone size is shown for a subset of rows, as once, few, many or a class of expanded clone.

cdr3_length	v_call	d_call	j_call	clone_size	cdr3_nt	cdr3_aa
14	TRBV4-1	NA	TRBJ1-1	NA	TGCGCCAGCAGCACAACAGGGTTGGGCACTGAAGCTTTCTTT	CASSTTGLGTEAFF
15	TRBV7-9	TRBD1	TRBJ2-2	NA	TGTGCCAGCACATTGACAGGGGGCTTCACCGGGGAGCTGTTTTTT	CASTLTGGFTGELFF
16	TRBV27	TRBD2	TRBJ2-1	few	TGTGCCAGCAGCTCGCCTGGACTAGCGGGGGGATTTGAGCAGTTCTTC	CASSSPGLAGGFEQFF
12	TRBV7-6	NA	TRBJ2-1	NA	TGTGCCACCACGAAGGGGGGGGGCGAGCAGTTCTTC	CATTKGGGEQFF
13	TRBV7-3	NA	TRBJ2-7	NA	TGTGCCAGCAGCGCTGCCCCCGCCTACGAGCAGTACTTC	CASSAAPAYEQYF
20	TRBV18	TRBD2	TRBJ2-1	NA	TGTGCCAGCTCACCGTACTTGGAACCCGGGGCGGGAGGCTCCTACAATGAGCAGTTCTTC	CASSPYLEPGAGGSYNEQFF
17	TRBV28	NA	TRBJ2-3	few	TGTGCCAGCAGCACCCCCTATGGCAGGGTCGACACAGATACGCAGTATTTT	CASSTPYGRVDTDTQYF
14	TRBV5-6	NA	TRBJ2-7	NA	TGTGCCAGCAGCTTGGCGGACAGTACCTACGAGCAGTACTTC	CASSLADSTYEQYF
13	TRBV29-1	NA	TRBJ2-7	NA	TGCAGCGTTGAATTCGGGGGTCTTCACGAGCAGTACTTC	CSVEFGGLHEQYF
13	TRBV19	NA	TRBJ2-1	NA	TGTGCCAGTAGTATGTCCGTTCCCAATGAGCAGTTCTTC	CASSMSVPNEQFF
19	TRBV10-3	NA	TRBJ1-2	NA	TGTGCCATCAGTGATTTAGTTGGGACAATATCTGGGATTAACTATGGCTACACCTTC	CAISDLVGTISGINYGYTF
13	TRBV7-9	TRBD1	TRBJ2-2	NA	TGTGCCAGCAGCCTACAGGGGAACGGGGAGCTGTTTTTT	CASSLQGNGELFF
13	TRBV28	NA	TRBJ2-5	medium-sized	TGTGCCAGCAGTTTGGTAGCGCAAGAGACCCAGTACTTC	CASSLVAQETQYF
22	TRBV27	TRBD1	TRBJ2-5	few	TGTGCCAGCAGTTCAACCGCCTCCCCGGCAGGTGGACAGGCATATGTTAAAGAGACCCAGTACTTC	CASSSTASPAGGQAYVKETQYF
11	TRBV2	NA	TRBJ1-1	large	TGTGCCAGCAGTGAAAGCACTGAAGCTTTCTTT	CASSESTEAFF
14	TRBV29-1	NA	TRBJ2-1	NA	TGCAGCGTTGGGGCGGGACTGGCTTACAATGAGCAGTTCTTC	CSVGAGLAYNEQFF
13	TRBV14	NA	TRBJ2-1	NA	TGTGCCAGCAGCCATCCATCGACCCGACCCCAGTTCTTC	CASSHPSTRPQFF
12	TRBV30	NA	TRBJ2-1	NA	TGTGCCTGGAGAACCCCTTACAATGAGCAGTTCTTC	CAWRTPYNEQFF
14	TRBV6-5	NA	TRBJ1-1	NA	TGTGCCAGCAGTGTAGAACAGGGACGTGCTGAAGCTTTCTTT	CASSVEQGRAEAFF
15	TRBV28	TRBD1	TRBJ2-7	NA	TGTGCCAGCAGTCCAACCGGGACAGGGCTCTACGAGCAGTACTTC	CASSPTGTGLYEQYF
16	TRBV13	NA	TRBJ2-3	NA	TGTGCCAGCAGCTTTACTTCCCGGATGGGAGCAGATACGCAGTATTTT	CASSFTSRMGADTQYF
15	TRBV7-2	NA	TRBJ2-3	NA	TGTGCCAGCAGCTTAGGGGAAGGGTCAACAGATACGCAGTATTTT	CASSLGEGSTDTQYF
14	TRBV5-5	TRBD1	TRBJ1-1	NA	TGTGCCAGCAGCCTAACAGGGGATAACACTGAAGCTTTCTTT	CASSLTGDNTEAFF
13	TRBV5-1	NA	TRBJ2-3	few	TGCGCCAGCTCAACCCTAGGAGCAGATACGCAGTATTTT	CASSTLGADTQYF
15	TRBV6-5	TRBD2	TRBJ2-7	few	TGTGCCAGCAGTTACAGCAGCGGGGGGGCCTACGAGCAGTACTTC	CASSYSSGGAYEQYF
13	TRBV10-3	TRBD1	TRBJ2-3	NA	TGTGCCATTCAGGGGGCGAGCACAGATACGCAGTATTTT	CAIQGASTDTQYF
15	TRBV19	NA	TRBJ2-5	NA	TGTGCCAGTAGCCCCAACCGAGACGGACAAGAGACCCAGTACTTC	CASSPNRDGQETQYF
14	TRBV2	NA	TRBJ2-5	NA	TGTGCCAGCAGCCCTAGACTAGTAGGAGAGACCCAGTACTTC	CASSPRLVGETQYF